These T cell receptor beta chains were read from a single sample in a study of T cell responses to AZD1222 COVID-19 vaccine. Method: immunoSEQ multiplex PCR; TCRdb's copy keeps in-frame clones and lacks some. The repertoire holds approximately 100,000 clones, with roughly 88% as singletons. The source was peripheral blood, collected on day 0 of AZD1222 vaccination. The receptors stem from an adult in good health. Both conserved end residues are part of each CDR3. A D gene is named only where the DNA matches it firmly.

D	V	J	CDR3
-	TRBV5-3	TRBJ1-2	CARSFGVRQSYYGYTF
TRBD2	TRBV10-1	TRBJ2-1	CASSQTSGMSGNEQFF
-	TRBV19	TRBJ1-3	CASSIYPDSGNTIYF
-	TRBV6-6	TRBJ2-5	CASSYSETETQYF
-	TRBV5-1	TRBJ2-1	CASSLAGAAGNEQFF
-	TRBV10-2	TRBJ2-4	CASRMTVRKNIQYF
TRBD1	TRBV5-6	TRBJ2-2	CASSLRGLSTGELFF
-	TRBV10-1	TRBJ2-2	CASSDNTGELFF
-	TRBV5-4	TRBJ2-7	CASSPSGQGVLGEQYF
-	TRBV6-5	TRBJ1-3	CASRGSAAGGNTIYF
-	TRBV11-2	TRBJ2-7	CASSLDLEGARSYEQYF
TRBD1	TRBV5-6	TRBJ2-7	CASSLTGGYEQYF
TRBD2	TRBV28	TRBJ2-7	CATLSGSIYEQYF
-	TRBV21-1	TRBJ2-1	CASSDSRRGSSYNEQFF
-	TRBV4-3	TRBJ1-2	CASSQGRQTGYTF
-	TRBV9	TRBJ2-7	CASTPGPQGLSYEQYF
-	TRBV12-2	TRBJ1-3	CASRSRVQGADGNTIYF